This paragraph covers one T cell receptor beta chain sequence. Its specificity is unknown. Germline CDR1 is LNHDA and CDR2 is SQIVND (reference sequence). Trimming removed 4 bases from V and 9 bases from J, with 12 bases in between. The CDR3 is 12 amino acids. The data were taken from a study of cytomegalovirus exposure and HLA in healthy donors. PCR involved 60 Vbeta and 13 Jbeta primers. Authors' processing steps: The count from a later analysis was some 83 million unique TCR beta chains, some 12 million of them shared. The protocol was immunoSEQ multiplex PCR, while the TCRdb copy is restricted to in-frame clones and leaves out a portion. V and J calls plus clone size are reproduced from that table; the DNA served to infer D and trimming. Among roughly 130,000 clones listed, 80% were seen once. The study, taken as a whole, reports: Likely technical artifact: a cluster of highly shared sequence variants.

The sequence derives from a man aged 25 to 45 in good health and CMV-seronegative. The sample was PBMCs. The chain carries TRBV19 and TRBJ1-1; D is ambiguous. The CDR3 loop reads CASSRAGGKAFF. CDR3 DNA sequence: TGTGCCAGTAGTAGGGCGGGAGGTAAAGCTTTCTTT.